This TCR beta chain was identified in a study of T cell changes during pregnancy in multiple sclerosis. Profiled with immunoSEQ multiplex PCR; TCRdb holds only in-frame clones, not every one. Found here are about 40,000 clones, approximately 88% of them singletons; the top ten hold over 4%. The CDR3 is made up of 13 amino acids. Trimming took off 0 bases at V and 9 bases at J, with 9 bases between the two ends. Germline loops: CDR1 SNHLY, CDR2 FYNNEI. The sequencing here drew on peripheral blood, taken in the first trimester of pregnancy. The origin of this receptor is a female donor in good health, enrolled as a control in a pregnancy study. The genes are TRBV2 and TRBJ2-1, with a possible D match to TRBD1 (6 bases). CDR3 nucleotides: TGTGCCAGCAGTGAAGCGCGAGGGGGTGAGCAGTTCTTC. It encodes CASSEARGGEQFF.